This entry is about one TCR beta chain. Authors' analysis steps: For nucleated cells, counts were estimated from reference gene primer amplification. Measured with immunoSEQ multiplex PCR; TCRdb has only the in-frame clones, and not every one. The V and J calls and clone size were taken over from that table, and D and trimming were inferred from the DNA. The profile shows roughly 120,000 clones, just over 70% of them singletons. V shed 4 bases and J 1 base; nucleotides not matched to a gene: 5. The V gene's germline CDR1 is SEHNR and CDR2 FQNEAQ (reference sequence). The CDR3 has 18 amino acids. The sample belongs to a study of blood T cell repertoires in COVID-19.

The rearrangement uses TRBV7-9 and TRBJ2-2, with 14 nucleotides matching TRBD2. The receptor was derived from a human donor with acute or convalescent COVID-19. The donor label of this sample is uncertain. The sequencing sample was made of peripheral blood. The CDR3 DNA reads TGTGCCAGCAGCTCCCCGGGACTAGCGGGGGTGAACACCGGGGAGCTGTTTTTT. Translated, it gives CASSSPGLAGVNTGELFF.